This entry is about one T cell receptor (beta chain). Its specificity is not known. Division of CD4+ cells produced a CD45RA+ naive subset and a CD45RA-negative memory subset. The genomic DNA of each subset was split evenly across several immunoSEQ plates. The protocol was immunoSEQ multiplex PCR, while the TCRdb copy is restricted to in-frame clones and leaves out a portion. Of about 990,000 clones in the sample, about 80% were seen once. CDR1 and CDR2 from the germline V gene are SQVTM and ANQGSEA. Deletions cut 4 bases from V and 11 bases from J, with 14 bases between. The CDR3 runs to 11 residues. This sample is part of a study of shared clonotypes between healthy human individuals. Broader study findings: Clonotype sharing across several donors was observed for around 5% of naive CD4 clonotypes.

The clonotype comes from a young man in good health. Some clones in this sample may be carry-over from other donors' samples. The specimen was memory CD4+ T cells from PBMCs. The sample's subset: CD45RA-negative fraction. This chain connects TRBV29-1 to TRBJ2-5; a weak D match, TRBD2 (7 bases). The CDR3 sequence: CSVVRGGEQYF. The CDR3 region has the DNA TGCAGCGTTGTCAGGGGAGGGGAGCAGTACTTC.